This T cell receptor (beta chain) is from a study of cytomegalovirus exposure and HLA in healthy donors. Germline CDR1 SGHRS, CDR2 YFSETQ. Trimming shortened V by 0 bases and J by 5 bases, and 20 bases separated the two germline ends. The CDR3 extends over 17 amino acids. The PCR made use of 60 Vbeta and 13 Jbeta primers. TCRdb's copy holds only in-frame clones and misses some; the assay was immunoSEQ multiplex PCR. In the table there are more than 90,000 clones, 78% of which are singletons. This receptor was identified in a woman aged 60-75 years in good health and CMV-seronegative. The chain carries TRBV5-1 and TRBJ1-1; possibly TRBD1 for D (6 bases). Sequenced input: PBMCs. In DNA form, the CDR3 reads TGCGCCAGCAGCTTGGGGGTTATACAGGGCATTGGGACTGAAGCTTTCTTT. Translation: CASSLGVIQGIGTEAFF. Using reference TRBV5-1 and TRBJ1-1 for the parts outside the CDR3, the full variable domain is KAGVTQTPRYLIKTRGQQVTLSCSPISGHRSVSWYQQTPGQGLQFLFEYFSETQRNKGNFPGRFSGRQFSNSRSEMNVSTLELGDSALYLCASSLGVIQGIGTEAFFGQGTRLTVV.